The T cell receptor beta chain under discussion was sequenced for a study of blood T cell repertoires in COVID-19. Germline V CDR1 and CDR2: SGHRS, YFSETQ. The CDR3 covers 14 residues. V gave up 0 bases and J gave up 2 bases, with 9 bases separating them. As originally analysed: For nucleated cells, counts were estimated from reference gene primer amplification. Profiling relied on immunoSEQ multiplex PCR, and the TCRdb table lists in-frame clones only, not all of them. Clone size and the V and J calls come from that table; the DNA yielded D and trimming. Found here are around 160,000 clones, approximately 80% of them singletons; the top ten hold roughly 34%.

The sequenced sample was peripheral blood. V and J are TRBV5-1 and TRBJ2-7; no definite D call. The receptor comes from a human donor in a cohort sampled during active COVID-19. The CDR3 bases are TGCGCCAGCAGCTTGGTCTCAGGAACCTACGAGCAGTACTTC. It translates to CASSLVSGTYEQYF.